This T cell receptor beta chain derives from a study of blood T cells in healthy people across ages. Notes on the study in general: With age, beta diversity per million T cells declined roughly linearly, significantly by 30 to 50.

Notes on this clonotype: Antigen specificity is unknown.

With a J-beta primer mix and a sample-barcoded 5' primer, a second PCR ran roughly 6 to 12 cycles. TCRdb analysed the 5' RACE reads with MiXCR anew, one entry per CDR3 protein. The sample consists of fewer than 800,000 distinct CDR3 sequences, 45% to 50% of them appearing once. The source is an older woman in good health. Specimen: blood.

The CDR3 DNA reads as TGCGCCAGCAGCTCCGGGACGCCTAGAGATACGCAGTATTTT. This sequence encodes CASSSGTPRDTQYF. This sequence joins TRBV5-1 and TRBJ2-3; D possibly matches TRBD1 or TRBD2 (5 bases each). Trimming stripped 3 bases from V and 5 bases from J, with 13 bases between. CDR1 is SGHRS, CDR2 YFSETQ, per germline. The CDR3 loop spans 14 amino acids. The full variable domain, rest sourced from reference TRBV5-1 and TRBJ2-3, is KAGVTQTPRYLIKTRGQQVTLSCSPISGHRSVSWYQQTPGQGLQFLFEYFSETQRNKGNFPGRFSGRQFSNSRSEMNVSTLELGDSALYLCASSSGTPRDTQYFGPGTRLTVL.